The present T cell receptor (beta chain) was sequenced within a study of vaccination effects on CD4 cells after COVID-19. Findings and caveats of the study: In healthy vaccinees, only 1 of 255 vaccine-induced clones cross-reacted with common cold coronaviruses.

Ahead of sequencing, the ViraFEST assay grew antigen-specific CD4+ T cells using viral peptide pools. Isolation of CD4+ T cells took place after ten to eleven days of culture. Days 3 and 7 saw half the medium replaced with IL-2 medium. Assay used: immunoSEQ multiplex PCR; TCRdb lists only in-frame clones, some missing. Of just over 20,000 clones listed, about two thirds are singletons. Comment on this clone: What it binds is unknown.

Sequenced here: CD4+ T cells from PBMCs cultured with HCoV-229E spike peptides, sampled before COVID-19 vaccination. The clonotype originates from a human donor who received a COVID-19 vaccine.

The CDR3: CASSRRGGQREYEQYF. The DNA for the CDR3 is TGTGCCAGCAGCCGCCGTGGTGGCCAGCGAGAATACGAGCAGTACTTC. V gene TRBV6-6 combines with J gene TRBJ2-7; D uncertain. The V end lost 6 bases, the J end lost 4 bases, and 22 bases lay between the germline ends. Germline assignment: CDR1 MNHNY and CDR2 SVGAGI (reference sequence). The CDR3 has 16 amino acids.